Following are 14 T cell receptor beta chains from one sample sequenced in a study of blood T cell repertoires in COVID-19 (dated by TCRdb to 2020 to 2022). The library came from the immunoSEQ multiplex PCR assay. What TCRdb holds here is the immuneACCESS table cut down to in-frame rearrangements. Part of the clones is not present; checked against another copy, under half of the missing clones reflect an unresolved V gene, and the others are unexplained. This sample holds more than 200,000 clones; approximately 78% were observed only once. Over 7% of the sample is held by the ten biggest clonotypes. Sequenced sample: peripheral blood. Receptors were obtained from an elderly woman with COVID-19, enrolled during active disease.

In its sample, this clone was seen a few times. The V gene is TRBV30, the J gene TRBJ2-6; no firm D call. This CDR3 is built from 13 residues. CDR1 and CDR2 (germline): GTSNPN, SVGIG (reference sequence). Deletions cut 4 bases from V and 4 bases from J, with 8 bases between. This CDR3 is CAWTQSGANVLTF. In nucleotides, the CDR3 is TGTGCCTGGACCCAATCAGGGGCCAACGTCCTGACTTTC.

The genes are TRBV14 and TRBJ2-7, with D possibly being TRBD1 (6 bases). Germline V lookup: CDR1 SGHDN, CDR2 FVKESK. V lost 1 base to trimming and J lost 2 bases, with 12 bases between them. This CDR3 contains 15 residues. The CDR3: CASSQVGTGPYEQYF. The CDR3, as DNA: TGTGCCAGCAGCCAAGTAGGAACAGGGCCCTACGAGCAGTACTTC.

This clone was seen a few times. The rearrangement links TRBV7-6 to TRBJ1-5, with D perhaps matching TRBD1 (5 bases). Trimming left V 3 bases short and J 0 bases short, with 21 bases between. Germline CDR1 reads SGHVS; CDR2 reads FNYEAQ. This CDR3 region has 19 residues. The CDR3 region is CASSFTDSRDGYSNQPQHF. CDR3 DNA: TGTGCCAGCAGCTTTACGGATAGCAGGGATGGTTATAGCAATCAGCCCCAGCATTTT.

The chain is built from TRBV29-1 and TRBJ2-5; TRBD1 aligns across 8 bases. Trimming at V came to 4 bases and at J to 3 bases, leaving 1 base not matched to a gene. The CDR3 consists of 12 residues. The germline CDR1 and CDR2 sequences are SQVTM and ANQGSEA. Written as DNA, the CDR3 is TGCAGCGTTGGACAGGGGAAAGAGACCCAGTACTTC. This gives the protein CSVGQGKETQYF.

This chain uses TRBV10-3 with TRBJ2-2; 8 positions match TRBD1. J was trimmed by 3 bases and V by 6 bases; bases with no gene match: 3. This CDR3 spans 14 amino acids. Germline values: CDR1 ENHRY, CDR2 SYGVKD. The CDR3 here is CAIRGTGYTGELFF. The CDR3 DNA reads as TGTGCCATCAGGGGGACAGGCTACACCGGGGAGCTGTTTTTT.

The chain has TRBV6-5 and TRBJ1-5; weak D call: TRBD1 (6 bases). Per germline, CDR1 MNHEY and CDR2 SVGAGI. This CDR3 has 15 amino acids. Trimming removed 5 bases from V and 6 bases from J, with 17 bases in between. CDR3 coding DNA: TGTGCCAGCAGTACGAATACACAGGGATCTCAGCCCCAGCATTTT. Its protein is CASSTNTQGSQPQHF.

J is TRBJ2-7 and V is TRBV6-5, with TRBD1 matching over 12 bases. The CDR3 extends over 15 amino acids. Germline CDR1 MNHEY, CDR2 SVGAGI. V shed 2 bases, J shed 3 bases, and the junction held 2 bases outside the gene matches. CDR3 region: CASSYRDRGHYEQYF. The CDR3 DNA follows: TGTGCCAGCAGTTACCGGGACAGGGGGCACTACGAGCAGTACTTC.

Comments on this clone: At the DNA level, this CDR3 is encoded by other sequences in the same sample as well. The J gene is TRBJ2-3, the V gene TRBV11-2; TRBD1 might be the D (5 bases). Trimming cost V 1 base and J 1 base, with 15 bases left between them. The germline CDR1 and CDR2 sequences are SGHAT and FQNNGV. The CDR3 is 17 residues long. DNA for the CDR3: TGTGCCAGCAGCTTAGTCTATCCTCCGACAGGCACAGATACGCAGTATTTT. It encodes CASSLVYPPTGTDTQYF.

Here the CDR3 reads CASSYSGTGLPGELFF. CDR3 nucleotides: TGTGCCAGCTCATACTCCGGGACAGGGCTGCCCGGGGAGCTGTTTTTT. The rearrangement uses TRBV13 and TRBJ2-2, with 9 bases identical to TRBD1. The CDR3 has 16 amino acids. V was pared by 8 bases and J by 6 bases, with 13 bases of the junction left unmatched. CDR1 PRHDT and CDR2 FYEKMQ come from the germline V gene (reference sequence).

This clone came up once. The J gene is TRBJ2-1, the V gene TRBV11-2; possibly TRBD2 for D (5 bases). Looked up from germline, CDR1 is SGHAT and CDR2 is FQNNGV. The CDR3 extends over 14 amino acids. V shed 4 bases and J shed 7 bases, with 14 bases lying between them. The CDR3 region has the DNA TGTGCCAGCAGCTCCCTGGCGGGTTTGAATGAGCAGTTCTTC. Amino acid sequence: CASSSLAGLNEQFF. The full variable domain, in which reference TRBV11-2 and TRBJ2-1 provide the parts outside the CDR3, is EAGVAQSPRYKIIEKRQSVAFWCNPISGHATLYWYQQILGQGPKLLIQFQNNGVVDDSQLPKDRFSAERLKGVDSTLKIQPAKLEDSAVYLCASSSLAGLNEQFFGPGTRLTVL.

V usage is TRBV7-2 and J usage is TRBJ2-4; D unclear. Germline CDR1 and CDR2: SGHTA and FQGNSA. The CDR3 is made up of 13 amino acids. V shed 3 bases and J shed 7 bases, with 10 bases lying between them. This CDR3 reads CASSLGTANIQYF. CDR3 sequence (DNA): TGTGCCAGCAGCTTGGGTACAGCCAACATTCAGTACTTC.

V usage is TRBV7-2 and J usage is TRBJ2-2, with 8 positions matching TRBD2. The CDR3 has 15 residues. In germline, CDR1 is SGHTA, CDR2 FQGNSA. Trimming took 5 bases from V and 4 from J; bases not matched to a gene: 6. CDR3 region: CASSIRRGATGELFF. The DNA of the CDR3 is TGTGCCAGCAGCATTAGGCGGGGGGCCACCGGGGAGCTGTTTTTT.

This clone appeared a single time. The rearrangement joins TRBV7-8 to TRBJ2-5, with a weak D call TRBD1 (6 bases). Germline lookup yields CDR1 SGHVS and CDR2 FQNEAQ. Trimming shortened V by 5 bases and J by 2 bases, and 12 bases separated the two germline ends. The CDR3 consists of 14 residues. The DNA of the CDR3 is TGTGCCAGCAGCGCCGACAGGTTTCAAGAGACCCAGTACTTC. This encodes CASSADRFQETQYF.

This chain connects TRBV4-1 to TRBJ1-3; D call uncertain. This CDR3 has 15 amino acids. Trimming left V 0 bases short and J 0 bases short, with 6 bases between. Germline CDR1 is MGHRA and CDR2 is YSYEKL. The CDR3 protein is CASSQDQVSGNTIYF. CDR3 nucleotide sequence: TGCGCCAGCAGCCAAGATCAGGTCTCTGGAAACACCATATATTTT.